The present TCR beta chain was sequenced within a study of shared clonotypes between healthy human individuals. General study points: Researchers sampled only blood; tissue repertoires likely differ.

For this clone: Its antigen is not identified.

Trimming removed 2 bases at V and 0 bases at J, with 15 bases between. The germline V gene encodes CDR1 SGDLS and CDR2 YYNGEE. This CDR3 is 17 amino acids long. Authors' data handling: Owing to the provision of junction-only sequences devoid of quality scores by immunoSEQ, filtering differed. Clones were sequenced by immunoSEQ multiplex PCR, and TCRdb holds only the in-frame ones, with some missing. The DNA was the basis for D and trimming; V, J and clone size are from that table. The sample includes about 480,000 clones, 60% to 80% of them seen just once. The chain couples TRBV9 to TRBJ1-3, with D uncertain. Source material: PBMCs. The origin of this receptor is a woman aged 40 to 50 in good health. Some clones in this sample may be carry-over from other donors' samples. DNA for the CDR3: TGTGCCAGCAGCGTCGGTACCCTTCGGAGCTCTGGAAACACCATATATTTT. This encodes CASSVGTLRSSGNTIYF.